This T cell receptor (beta chain) emerged from a study of OX40 agonist ivuxolimab in advanced cancers. Study background: Patients took ivuxolimab, an agonistic anti-OX40 (CD134) antibody. The dose-escalation cohort had hepatocellular carcinoma, melanoma, renal cell or head and neck cancer. General study findings and limits: At 0.1-3.0 mg/kg, partial responders had clonal expansion among the lowest observed.

The table came from immunoSEQ multiplex PCR; TCRdb's copy has only in-frame clones and leaves some out. Of over 75,000 clones listed, 92% are singletons. As concerns this clone: Antigen: not known.

People who had autoimmune disease history or systemic immunosuppression were excluded. Trimming took 4 bases from V and 1 from J, leaving 14 bases between them. The germline V gene encodes CDR1 SGHNT and CDR2 YYREEE (reference sequence). This CDR3 is 15 amino acids long. The material was CD4+ or CD8+ T cells sorted from blood, obtained in a trial of the OX40 agonist ivuxolimab. The receptor comes from an adult with an advanced solid tumor such as melanoma, head and neck, liver or kidney cancer. V is TRBV5-4 and J is TRBJ2-5; tentatively, D is TRBD2 (6 bases). CDR3 in amino acids: CASSLGGAAQETQYF. CDR3 coding DNA: TGTGCCAGCAGCCTCGGGGGAGCGGCCCAAGAGACCCAGTACTTC.